This T cell receptor (beta chain) stems from a study of blood T cells in healthy people across ages. CDR1 DFQATT and CDR2 SNEGSKA come from the germline V gene (reference sequence). CDR3 length: 15 residues. V lost 0 bases, J lost 7 bases, and 8 bases stayed unmatched. The second PCR ran about 7 to 12 cycles with a sample-barcoded 5' primer and J-beta primers. Each TCR beta cDNA got a 12-nucleotide random molecular identifier. MiXCR, applied by TCRdb to the 5' RACE reads, yields one record per CDR3 protein. The sample holds about 1.7 million distinct CDR3 sequences, 28% seen once. This receptor was identified in a woman aged 30 to 39 in good health. Material for sequencing was blood. The chain uses TRBV20-1 and TRBJ2-1; 8 bases align to TRBD2. For the CDR3, the DNA is TGCAGTGCTAGAGATGGAGCGGGAGCGAGGAATGAGCAGTTCTTC. As protein: CSARDGAGARNEQFF.